The entry below describes one T cell receptor beta chain. This specimen comes from a study of blood T cell repertoires in COVID-19. Study overall: The samples span acute and convalescent COVID-19 from the United States, Italy and Spain. From T cells, B-cell-depleted T cells, or PBMCs came the material, which was cDNA or gDNA.

Methods used by the authors: Reference gene primer amplification yielded estimated nucleated cell counts. The method was immunoSEQ multiplex PCR; TCRdb's version includes in-frame clones alone and lacks a portion of them. That table supplies the V and J calls and clone size; D and trimming were determined from the DNA. The table lists tens of thousands of clones, more than 80% of them singletons. The CDR3 sequence is 17 residues long. Trimming removed 5 bases from V and 6 bases from J; junction bases left unmatched: 17. The germline gives CDR1 SGHTA, CDR2 FQGNSA. J is TRBJ2-7 and V is TRBV7-2; TRBD2 matches at 9 bases. The source of this sequence is a man younger than 40 with acute or convalescent COVID-19. Sequenced material: peripheral blood. The CDR3 is CASSPRGRLAALSEQYF. The CDR3, as DNA: TGTGCCAGCAGCCCCCGAGGGCGACTAGCGGCCCTCTCCGAGCAGTACTTC.